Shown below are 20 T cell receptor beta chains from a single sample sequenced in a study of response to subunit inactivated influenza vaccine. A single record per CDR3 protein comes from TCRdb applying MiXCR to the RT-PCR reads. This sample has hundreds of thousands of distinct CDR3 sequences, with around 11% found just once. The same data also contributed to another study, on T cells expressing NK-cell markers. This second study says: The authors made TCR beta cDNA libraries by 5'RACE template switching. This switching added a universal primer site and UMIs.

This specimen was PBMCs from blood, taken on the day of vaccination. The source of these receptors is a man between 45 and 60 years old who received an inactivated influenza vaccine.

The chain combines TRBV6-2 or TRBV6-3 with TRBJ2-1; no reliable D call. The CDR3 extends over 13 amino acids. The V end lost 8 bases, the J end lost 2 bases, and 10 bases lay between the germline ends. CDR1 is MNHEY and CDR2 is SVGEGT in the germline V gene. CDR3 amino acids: CASGPTAYNEQFF. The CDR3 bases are TGTGCCAGCGGCCCCACCGCCTACAATGAGCAGTTCTTC.

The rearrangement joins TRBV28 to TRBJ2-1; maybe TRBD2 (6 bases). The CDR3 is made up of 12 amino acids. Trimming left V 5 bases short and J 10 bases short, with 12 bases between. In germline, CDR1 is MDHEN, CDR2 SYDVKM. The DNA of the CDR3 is TGTGCCAGCAGTCGTCTAGCGTCCGAGCAGTTCTTC. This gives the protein CASSRLASEQFF.

The CDR3 sequence: CASSEPGMNTEAFF. The CDR3 region has the DNA TGTGCCAGCAGTGAGCCCGGGATGAACACTGAAGCTTTCTTT. The chain combines TRBV6-1 with TRBJ1-1; D is ambiguous. Per germline, CDR1 MNHNS and CDR2 SASEGT. CDR3 length equals 14 residues. Trimming removed 3 bases from V and 0 bases from J, with 8 bases in between.

The CDR3 sequence is CASSQRNSGSLVKTQYF. The CDR3 nucleotides read TGTGCCAGCAGTCAGAGAAATAGCGGGAGTCTGGTAAAGACCCAGTACTTC. J is TRBJ2-5 and V is TRBV6-1, with 9 bases identical to TRBD2. The CDR3 runs 17 residues. Germline V gives CDR1 MNHNS, CDR2 SASEGT. V trimming: 5 bases; J trimming: 6 bases; junction bases outside the gene matches: 16.

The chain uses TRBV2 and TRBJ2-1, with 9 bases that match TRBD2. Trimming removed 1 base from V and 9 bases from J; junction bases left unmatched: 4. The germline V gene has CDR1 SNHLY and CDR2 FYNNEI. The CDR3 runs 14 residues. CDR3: CASSEERGVGEQFF. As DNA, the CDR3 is TGTGCCAGCAGTGAAGAGCGGGGGGTCGGTGAGCAGTTCTTC.

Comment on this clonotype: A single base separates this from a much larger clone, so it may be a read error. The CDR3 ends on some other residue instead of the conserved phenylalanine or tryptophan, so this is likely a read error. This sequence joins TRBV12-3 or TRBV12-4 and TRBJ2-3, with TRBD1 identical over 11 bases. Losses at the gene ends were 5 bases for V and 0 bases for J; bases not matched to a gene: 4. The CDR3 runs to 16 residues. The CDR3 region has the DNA TGTGCCAGCAGTCCCGGACAGGGGGCTAGCACAGATACGCAGTATTTG. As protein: CASSPGQGASTDTQYL.

This CDR3 reads CASSSPGGGYTF. The CDR3 nucleotides are TGTGCCAGCAGCTCCCCCGGTGGGGGCTACACCTTC. The J gene is TRBJ1-2, the V gene TRBV5-6; D is ambiguous. Trimming took 3 bases from V and 8 from J, leaving 11 bases between them. Germline V gives CDR1 SGHDT, CDR2 YYEEEE. CDR3 length equals 12 residues.

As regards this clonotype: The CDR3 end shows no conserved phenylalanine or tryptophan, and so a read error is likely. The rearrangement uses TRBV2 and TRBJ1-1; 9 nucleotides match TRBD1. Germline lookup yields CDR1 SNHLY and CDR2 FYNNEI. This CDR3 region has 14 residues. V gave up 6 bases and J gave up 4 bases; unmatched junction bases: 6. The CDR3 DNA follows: TGTGCCAGCAGGGGGTTGGGACAGGGCACTGAAGCTTTCGTT. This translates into CASRGLGQGTEAFV.

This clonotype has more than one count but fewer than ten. The CDR3 sequence: CSASPATSGIQETQYF. CDR3 nucleotides: TGCAGTGCTAGTCCGGCGACTAGCGGAATCCAAGAGACCCAGTACTTC. The chain carries TRBV20-1 and TRBJ2-5; 9 nucleotides match TRBD2. Germline V gene data show CDR1 as DFQATT and CDR2 as SNEGSKA (reference sequence). The V and J ends lost 3 bases and 1 base, in that order; junction bases with no gene match: 9. The length of the CDR3 is 16 residues.

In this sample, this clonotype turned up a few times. The CDR3 here is CATSRDLWNSNTEAFF. The CDR3, as DNA: TGTGCCACCAGCAGAGATCTTTGGAATTCGAACACTGAAGCTTTCTTT. The genes are TRBV15 and TRBJ1-1, with unresolved D. Trimming shortened V by 0 bases and J by 1 base, and 12 bases separated the two germline ends. CDR1 is LNHNV and CDR2 is YYDKDF in the germline V gene (reference sequence). The CDR3 spans 16 residues.

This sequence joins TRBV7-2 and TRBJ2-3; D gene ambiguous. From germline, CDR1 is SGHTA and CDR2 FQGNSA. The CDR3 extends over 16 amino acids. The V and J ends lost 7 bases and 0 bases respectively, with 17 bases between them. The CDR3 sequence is CASNRAAQASTDTQYF. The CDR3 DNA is TGTGCCAGCAACCGAGCTGCCCAGGCAAGCACAGATACGCAGTATTTT. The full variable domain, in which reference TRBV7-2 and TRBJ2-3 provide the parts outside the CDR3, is GAGVSQSPSNKVTEKGKDVELRCDPISGHTALYWYRQSLGQGLEFLIYFQGNSAPDKSGLPSDRFSAERTGGSVSTLTIQRTQQEDSAVYLCASNRAAQASTDTQYFGPGTRLTVL.

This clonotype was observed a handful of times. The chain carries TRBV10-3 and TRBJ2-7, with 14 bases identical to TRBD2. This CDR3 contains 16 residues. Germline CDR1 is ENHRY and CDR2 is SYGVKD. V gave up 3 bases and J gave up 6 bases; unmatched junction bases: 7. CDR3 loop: CAISERTSGGPIEQYF. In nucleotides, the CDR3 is TGTGCCATCAGTGAACGGACTAGCGGGGGGCCCATCGAGCAGTACTTC.

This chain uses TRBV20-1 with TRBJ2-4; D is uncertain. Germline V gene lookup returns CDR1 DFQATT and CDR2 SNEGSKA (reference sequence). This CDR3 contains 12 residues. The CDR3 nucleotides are TGCAGCCTTCTTGACGCCAAAAACATTCAGTACTTC. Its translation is CSLLDAKNIQYF.

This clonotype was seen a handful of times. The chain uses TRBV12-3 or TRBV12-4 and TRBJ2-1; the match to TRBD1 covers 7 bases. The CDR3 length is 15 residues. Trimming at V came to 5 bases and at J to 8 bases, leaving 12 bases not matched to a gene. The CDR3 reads CASSQDRPPADEQFF. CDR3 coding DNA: TGTGCCAGCAGTCAGGACAGGCCACCTGCTGATGAGCAGTTCTTC.

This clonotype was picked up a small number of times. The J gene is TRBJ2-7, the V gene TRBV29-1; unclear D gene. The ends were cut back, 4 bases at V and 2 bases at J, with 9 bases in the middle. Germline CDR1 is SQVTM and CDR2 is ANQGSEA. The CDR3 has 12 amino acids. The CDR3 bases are TGCAGCGTTGGGACGGACGCCTACGAGCAGTACTTC. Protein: CSVGTDAYEQYF.

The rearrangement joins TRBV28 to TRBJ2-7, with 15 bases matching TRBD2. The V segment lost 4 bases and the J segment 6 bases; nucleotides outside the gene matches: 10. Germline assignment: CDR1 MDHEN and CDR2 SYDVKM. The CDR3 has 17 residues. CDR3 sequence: CASSYGLAGGPGLEQYF. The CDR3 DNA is TGTGCCAGCAGTTATGGACTAGCGGGAGGGCCCGGACTCGAGCAGTACTTC.

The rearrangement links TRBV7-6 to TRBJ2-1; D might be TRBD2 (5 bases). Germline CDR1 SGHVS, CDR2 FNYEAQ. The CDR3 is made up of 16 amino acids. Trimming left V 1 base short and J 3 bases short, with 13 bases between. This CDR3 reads CASSLGGVRIYNEQFF. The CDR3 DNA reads TGTGCCAGCAGCTTAGGGGGAGTACGAATCTACAATGAGCAGTTCTTC.

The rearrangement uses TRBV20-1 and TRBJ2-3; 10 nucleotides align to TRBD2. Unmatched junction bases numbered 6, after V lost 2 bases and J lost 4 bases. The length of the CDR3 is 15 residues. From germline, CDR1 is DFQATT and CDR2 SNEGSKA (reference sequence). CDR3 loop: CSARSLSGRPDTQYF. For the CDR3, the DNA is TGCAGTGCTAGATCCCTTAGCGGGAGGCCAGATACGCAGTATTTT.

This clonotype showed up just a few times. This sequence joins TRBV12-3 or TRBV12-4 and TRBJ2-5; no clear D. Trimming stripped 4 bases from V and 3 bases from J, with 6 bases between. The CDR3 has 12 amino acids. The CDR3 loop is CASSYPKETQYF. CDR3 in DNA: TGTGCCAGCAGTTACCCTAAAGAGACCCAGTACTTC.

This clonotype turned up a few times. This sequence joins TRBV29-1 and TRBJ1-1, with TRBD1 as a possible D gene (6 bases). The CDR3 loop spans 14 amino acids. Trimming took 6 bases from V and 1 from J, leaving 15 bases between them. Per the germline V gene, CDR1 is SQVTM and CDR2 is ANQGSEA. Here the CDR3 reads CSVRGGQRNTEAFF. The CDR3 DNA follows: TGCAGCGTCCGGGGCGGACAGAGGAACACTGAAGCTTTCTTT.